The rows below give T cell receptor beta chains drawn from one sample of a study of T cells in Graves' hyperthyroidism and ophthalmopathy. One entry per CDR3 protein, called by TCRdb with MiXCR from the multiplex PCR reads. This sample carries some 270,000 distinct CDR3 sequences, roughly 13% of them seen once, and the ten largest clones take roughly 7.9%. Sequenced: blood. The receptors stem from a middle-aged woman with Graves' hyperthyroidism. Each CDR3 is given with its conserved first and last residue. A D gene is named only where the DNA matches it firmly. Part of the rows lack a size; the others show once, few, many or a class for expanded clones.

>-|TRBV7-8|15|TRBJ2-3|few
CASSLSGYGRDTQYF
TGTGCCAGCAGCTTAAGCGGGTACGGACGAGATACGCAGTATTTT
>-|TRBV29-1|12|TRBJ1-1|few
CSARMANTEAFF
TGCAGCGCTCGAATGGCCAACACTGAAGCTTTCTTT
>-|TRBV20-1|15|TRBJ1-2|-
CSARDSRVRAYGYTF
TGCAGTGCTAGAGATTCGAGGGTGCGGGCCTATGGCTACACCTTC
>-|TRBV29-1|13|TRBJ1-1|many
CSVELGMNTEAFF
TGCAGCGTTGAATTGGGGATGAACACTGAAGCTTTCTTT
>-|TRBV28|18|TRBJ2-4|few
CASSYPPREKGAKNIQYF
TGTGCCAGCAGTTACCCCCCAAGGGAGAAGGGAGCCAAAAACATTCAGTACTTC
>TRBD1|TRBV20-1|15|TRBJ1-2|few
CSARPGTGSTYGYTF
TGCAGTGCTCGTCCCGGGACAGGGTCGACCTATGGCTACACCTTC
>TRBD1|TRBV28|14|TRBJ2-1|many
CASTQGGSQNEQFF
TGTGCCAGCACCCAAGGGGGCAGCCAAAATGAGCAGTTCTTC
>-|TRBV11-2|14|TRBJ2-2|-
CAFKRTINTGELFF
TGTGCCTTTAAAAGGACCATTAACACCGGGGAGCTGTTTTTT
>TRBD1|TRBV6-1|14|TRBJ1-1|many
CASIPGGRGTEAFF
TGTGCCAGCATCCCAGGGGGTAGGGGCACTGAAGCTTTCTTT
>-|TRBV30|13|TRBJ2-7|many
CAWSGDNSYEQYF
TGTGCCTGGAGTGGGGACAACTCCTACGAGCAGTACTTC
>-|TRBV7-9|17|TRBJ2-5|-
CASSLPPTGAKGETQYF
TGTGCCAGCAGCTTACCCCCTACCGGGGCTAAGGGGGAGACCCAGTACTTC
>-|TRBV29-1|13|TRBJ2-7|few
CSVAAQGSYEQYF
TGCAGCGTTGCCGCACAGGGCTCCTACGAGCAGTACTTC
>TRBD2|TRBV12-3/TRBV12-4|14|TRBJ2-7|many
CASSWGGGPNEQYF
TGTGCCAGCAGTTGGGGGGGAGGGCCTAACGAGCAGTACTTC
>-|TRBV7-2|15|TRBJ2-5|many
CASSPSGRDGETQYF
TGTGCCAGCAGCCCCTCGGGCAGGGACGGAGAGACCCAGTACTTC
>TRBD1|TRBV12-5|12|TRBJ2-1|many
CASGLVRTGQFF
TGTGCTAGTGGTTTGGTAAGGACAGGGCAGTTCTTC